These 3 T cell receptor beta chains came from one sample sequenced in a study of blood T cell repertoires in COVID-19. Clones were read by immunoSEQ multiplex PCR, and TCRdb kept only the in-frame ones, dropping some. This repertoire shows approximately 210,000 clones, 81% found once; its top ten account for more than 8.5%. The sequencing input was PBMCs or T cells enriched from blood (not recorded which). These receptors all come from a woman between 50 and 59 years old with acute COVID-19.

V usage is TRBV25-1 and J usage is TRBJ1-2; 7 nucleotides line up with TRBD1. V was pared by 4 bases and J by 8 bases, with 13 bases of the junction left unmatched. CDR1 is MGHDK and CDR2 is SYGVNS in the germline V gene. CDR3 size: 15 residues. The CDR3 here is CASSARDSGTEGYTF. CDR3 nucleotide sequence: TGTGCCAGCAGTGCCAGGGACAGCGGCACAGAGGGCTACACCTTC.

In its sample, this clone was seen once. Here the CDR3 reads CASSSDRVGTEAFF. In DNA form, the CDR3 reads TGTGCCAGCAGCTCCGACAGGGTAGGCACTGAAGCTTTCTTT. The chain employs TRBV7-2 and TRBJ1-1, with 7 positions matching TRBD1. With V trimmed by 4 bases and J by 4 bases, 6 bases remained unmatched. Germline assignment: CDR1 SGHTA and CDR2 FQGNSA. CDR3 length equals 14 residues.

The V and J genes are TRBV29-1 and TRBJ1-1, with TRBD1 matching over 9 bases. This CDR3 is 13 amino acids long. The junction had 7 bases not matched to a gene; V was cut back by 4 bases and J by 7 bases. Germline CDR1 and CDR2: SQVTM and ANQGSEA. CDR3 DNA: TGCAGCGTTGGAAGGACAGGGGCTAATGAAGCTTTCTTT. As protein: CSVGRTGANEAFF.